The present TCR beta chain was sequenced within a study of T cell repertoires in cytomegalovirus infection. Study as a whole: Matching HLA type, along with CMV infection, was indicated by public TCR beta signatures.

Concerning this clonotype itself: Its antigen remains unknown.

TCRdb itself ran the reads through MiXCR, one entry per CDR3 protein. Of under 500,000 distinct CDR3 sequences listed, more than 40% are singletons. General observations from the study: Identification of carriers of CMV plus the relevant HLA was achieved through cumulative public TCR beta family frequency.

V was pared by 0 bases and J by 0 bases, with 12 bases between. Per germline, CDR1 MNHNS and CDR2 SASEGT. This CDR3 region has 17 residues. V gene TRBV6-1 combines with J gene TRBJ2-1; the D is unclear. This TCR was sampled from a human donor in good health (CMV status not recorded). Some clones in this sample may be carry-over from other donors' samples. Sequences were derived from cultured PBMCs, sampled from culture after CMV antigen stimulation. The CDR3 DNA reads as TGTGCCAGCAGTGAAGCGGAGATGAGGAGCTCCTACAATGAGCAGTTCTTC. It translates to CASSEAEMRSSYNEQFF.